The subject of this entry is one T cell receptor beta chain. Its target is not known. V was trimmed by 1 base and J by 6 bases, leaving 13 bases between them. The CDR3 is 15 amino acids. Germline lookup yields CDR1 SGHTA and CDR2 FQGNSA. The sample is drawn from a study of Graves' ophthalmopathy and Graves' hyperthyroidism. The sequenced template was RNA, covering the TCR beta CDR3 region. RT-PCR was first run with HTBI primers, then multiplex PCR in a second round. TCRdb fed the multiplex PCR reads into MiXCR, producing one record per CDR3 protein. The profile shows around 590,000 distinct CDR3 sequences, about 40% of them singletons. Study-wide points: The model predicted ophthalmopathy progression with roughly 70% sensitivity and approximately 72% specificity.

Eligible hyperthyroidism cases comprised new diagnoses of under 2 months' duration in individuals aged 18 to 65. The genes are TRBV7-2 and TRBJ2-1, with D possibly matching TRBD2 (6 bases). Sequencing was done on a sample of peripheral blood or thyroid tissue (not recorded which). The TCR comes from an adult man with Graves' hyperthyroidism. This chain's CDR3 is CASSLVGLATNEQFF. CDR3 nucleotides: TGTGCCAGCAGCTTAGTCGGGCTAGCGACCAATGAGCAGTTCTTC.